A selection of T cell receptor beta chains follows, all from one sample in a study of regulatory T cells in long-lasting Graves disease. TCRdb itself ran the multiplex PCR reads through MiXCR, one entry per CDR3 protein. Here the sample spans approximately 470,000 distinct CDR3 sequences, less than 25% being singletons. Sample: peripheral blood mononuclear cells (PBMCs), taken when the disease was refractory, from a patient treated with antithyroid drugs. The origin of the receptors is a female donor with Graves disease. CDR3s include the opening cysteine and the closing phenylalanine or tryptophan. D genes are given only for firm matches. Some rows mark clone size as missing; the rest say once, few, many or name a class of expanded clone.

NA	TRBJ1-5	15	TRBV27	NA	TGTGCCAGCAGTAGGGGGGGGGTGGGCAATCAGCCCCAGCATTTT	CASSRGGVGNQPQHF
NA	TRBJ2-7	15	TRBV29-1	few	TGCAGCGTTGAAGTCGTCTCACAAGGAGGACACGAGCAGTACTTC	CSVEVVSQGGHEQYF
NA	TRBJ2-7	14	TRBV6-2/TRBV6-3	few	TGTGCCAGCAGTTACCGTGGCCCCACTTTCGAGCAGTACTTC	CASSYRGPTFEQYF
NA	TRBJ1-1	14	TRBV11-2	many	TGTGCCAGCAGCTTAGTGGCGGGTAACACTGAAGCTTTCTTT	CASSLVAGNTEAFF
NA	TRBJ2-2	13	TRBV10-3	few	TGTGCCATCAGCGATGGGGTAGCCGGGGAGCTGTTTTTT	CAISDGVAGELFF
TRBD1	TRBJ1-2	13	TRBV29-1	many	TGCAGCGTTGAGACCGACAGGGACTATGGCTACACCTTC	CSVETDRDYGYTF
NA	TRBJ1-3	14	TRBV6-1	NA	TGTGCCATTGACTCCCCAAGCTCTGGAAACACCATATATTTT	CAIDSPSSGNTIYF
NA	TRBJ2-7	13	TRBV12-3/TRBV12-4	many	TGTGCCAGCAGCCCTCGATGGGTCTACGAGCAGTACTTC	CASSPRWVYEQYF
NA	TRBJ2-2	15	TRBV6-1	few	TGTGCCACCCGGGGGCGGGGAGTTTTCGCCGGGGAGCTGTTTTTT	CATRGRGVFAGELFF
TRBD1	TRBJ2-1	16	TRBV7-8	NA	TGTGCCAGCAGCCTGGACAGGGTGGGTGGGTACAATGAGCAGTTCTTC	CASSLDRVGGYNEQFF
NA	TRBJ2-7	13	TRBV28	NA	TGTGCCAGCTCCGAGACTAGTAGCCACGAGCAGTACTTC	CASSETSSHEQYF
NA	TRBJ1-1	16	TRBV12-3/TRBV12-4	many	TGTGCCATCGGTCTCCGGGGACGGACATCGAACACTGAAGCTTTCTTT	CAIGLRGRTSNTEAFF
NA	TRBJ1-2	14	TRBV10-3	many	TGTGCCATCAGTGGTGGACAGCTTTCCTATGGCTACACCTTC	CAISGGQLSYGYTF
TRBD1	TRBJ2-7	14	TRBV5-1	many	TGCGCCAGCAGTTCCGCCGGGACAGCCAACGGGCAGTACTTC	CASSSAGTANGQYF
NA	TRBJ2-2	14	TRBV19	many	TGTGCCAGTAGTATGGTTGGGTACGACGGGGAGCTGTTTTTT	CASSMVGYDGELFF
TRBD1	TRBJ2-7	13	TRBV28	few	TGTGCCAGCGCGGACAGGGGAAACCACGAGCAGTACTTC	CASADRGNHEQYF
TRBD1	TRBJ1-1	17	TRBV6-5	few	TGTGCCAGCAGTTACCCGACAGGGACCGGTTCAAACACTGAAGCTTTCTTT	CASSYPTGTGSNTEAFF
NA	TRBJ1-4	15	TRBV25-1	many	TGTGCCAGCAGTGAATTGGAGGGGACGGATGAAAAACTGTTTTTT	CASSELEGTDEKLFF
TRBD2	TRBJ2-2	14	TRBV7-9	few	TGTGCCTTATCAGCGGGAACGAACACCGGGGAGCTGTTTTTT	CALSAGTNTGELFF
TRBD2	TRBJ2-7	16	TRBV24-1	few	TGTGCCACCAGTGACCCCTCTAGCGGGACTGCCTACGAGCAGTACTTC	CATSDPSSGTAYEQYF
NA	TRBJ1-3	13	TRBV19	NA	TGTGCCAGTAGTGGAAGCTCTGGAAACACCATATATTTT	CASSGSSGNTIYF
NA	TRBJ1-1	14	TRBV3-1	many	TGTGCCAGCAGCGTTACCAGGGTTAACACTGAAGCTTTCTTT	CASSVTRVNTEAFF
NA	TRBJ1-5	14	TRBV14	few	TGTGCCAGCAGCGTGGGAGGTTACAATCAGCCCCAGCATTTT	CASSVGGYNQPQHF
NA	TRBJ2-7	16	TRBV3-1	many	TGTGCCAGCAGCCAAGTGGTGGGGATGCGGGAAGGCGAGCAGTACTTC	CASSQVVGMREGEQYF
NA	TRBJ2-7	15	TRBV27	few	TGTGCCAGCAGTTTATCACCCGGAACCTCCTACGAGCAGTACTTC	CASSLSPGTSYEQYF
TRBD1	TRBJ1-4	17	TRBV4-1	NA	TGCGCCAGCAGCCAAGTTGTGGGAGGACAGGGAAACACAAAACTGTTTTTT	CASSQVVGGQGNTKLFF
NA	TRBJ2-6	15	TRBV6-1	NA	TGTGCCCACGGCGGCAGACTCTCTGGGGCCAACGTCCTGACTTTC	CAHGGRLSGANVLTF
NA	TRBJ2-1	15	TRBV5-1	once	TGCGCCAGCAGCTTGTGGGCGGGATACTACAATGAGCAGTTCTTC	CASSLWAGYYNEQFF
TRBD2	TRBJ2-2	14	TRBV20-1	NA	TGCAGTGCTAGACCGGGGGGAAACACCGGGGAGCTGTTTTTT	CSARPGGNTGELFF
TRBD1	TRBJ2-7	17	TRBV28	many	TGTGCCAGCAGTCCCGCCCTCGTCCGGGACAGGGACCACGAGCAGTACTTC	CASSPALVRDRDHEQYF
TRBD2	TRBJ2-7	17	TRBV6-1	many	TGTGCCAGCAGACCTTCCGGGACTAGCGGGGGACCCCAAAAGCAGTACTTC	CASRPSGTSGGPQKQYF
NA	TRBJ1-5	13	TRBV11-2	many	TGTGCCAGCAGCTTAGTTGATGGTCAGCCCCAGCATTTT	CASSLVDGQPQHF
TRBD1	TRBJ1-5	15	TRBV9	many	TGTGCCAGCAGCACCGGACAGGACCGCAATCAGCCCCAGCATTTT	CASSTGQDRNQPQHF
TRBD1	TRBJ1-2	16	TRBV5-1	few	TGCGCCAGCAGCTTGGTGGCAGGGGGCGACAAGGGTGGCTACACCTTC	CASSLVAGGDKGGYTF
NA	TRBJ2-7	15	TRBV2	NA	TGTGCCAGCAGCCAGAACACGGATTCCTTCTACGAGCAGTACTTC	CASSQNTDSFYEQYF
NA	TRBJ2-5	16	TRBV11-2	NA	TGTGCCAGCAGCTTAGATAGGAGGAGTATTTTTGAGACCCAGTACTTC	CASSLDRRSIFETQYF
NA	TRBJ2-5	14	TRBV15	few	TGTGCCACCAGCAGAGACGTCAGCCAAGAGACCCAGTACTTC	CATSRDVSQETQYF
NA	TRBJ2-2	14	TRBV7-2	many	TGTGCCAGCAGCAGGACAGTGAACACCGGGGAGCTGTTTTTT	CASSRTVNTGELFF
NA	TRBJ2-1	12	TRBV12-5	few	TGTGCTAGTGGTTTGGCGGGGACAGAGCAGTTCTTC	CASGLAGTEQFF
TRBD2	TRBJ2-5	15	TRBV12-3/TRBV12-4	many	TGTGCCAGCAGTTTTAGCGGGAGTGAGGGAGAGACCCAGTACTTC	CASSFSGSEGETQYF
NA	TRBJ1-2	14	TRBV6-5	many	TGTGCCAGCAGTTTCCGAGGGAAGAACTATGGCTACACCTTC	CASSFRGKNYGYTF
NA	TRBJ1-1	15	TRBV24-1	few	TGTGCCACCAGTCTCCTGACGGGGATGAACACTGAAGCTTTCTTT	CATSLLTGMNTEAFF
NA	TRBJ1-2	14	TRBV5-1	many	TGTGCCAGCAGCTTGGGCAGGACTGACTATGGCTACACCTTC	CASSLGRTDYGYTF
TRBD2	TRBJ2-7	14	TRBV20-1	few	TGCAGTGCTACCCAGACTAGCGGGCCCTACGAGCAGTACTTC	CSATQTSGPYEQYF
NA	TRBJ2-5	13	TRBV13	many	TGTGCCAGCAGCTCCGGGAGTCAAGAGACCCAGTACTTC	CASSSGSQETQYF
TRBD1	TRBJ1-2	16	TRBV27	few	TGTGCCAGCAGTCCGAGCCTCGGGACAGGGGGCTGGGGCTACACCTTC	CASSPSLGTGGWGYTF
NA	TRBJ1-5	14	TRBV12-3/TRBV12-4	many	TGTGCCAGCAGTAACCGGGACAGCAATCAGCCCCAGCATTTT	CASSNRDSNQPQHF
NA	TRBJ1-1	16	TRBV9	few	TGTGCCGGCAGCACGGACGACAGGTCCCGGCGTACTGAAGCTTTCTTT	CAGSTDDRSRRTEAFF
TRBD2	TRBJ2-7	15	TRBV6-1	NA	TGTGTCAGCAGGGAGGGACTAGCGGTTTTGGACGAGCAGTACTTC	CVSREGLAVLDEQYF